This T cell receptor (beta chain) was sequenced during a study of T cell repertoires in cytomegalovirus infection. Turning to the study itself: It can be stated that public TCR beta signatures indicated CMV infection as well as a matching HLA type.

Each CDR3 protein gets one entry after TCRdb re-called the reads with MiXCR. The top ten clones hold approximately 13% of a sample with about 530,000 distinct CDR3 sequences, around a quarter of them seen once. A remark on this clonotype: Its specificity is unknown. A much larger clone sits a single nucleotide away, making a read error possible.

Notes on the study in general: HLA-C-restricted CMV clonotypes gave the most frequent clonotype in two of eight donors. Identification of carriers of CMV plus the relevant HLA was performed using cumulative public TCR beta family frequency.

The CDR3 has 15 residues. The germline V gene encodes CDR1 SGHTA and CDR2 FQGTGA. V was clipped by 0 bases and J by 7 bases, with 13 bases between them. The clonotype comes from a human donor in good health (CMV status not recorded). Some clones in this sample may be carry-over from other donors' samples. The chain has TRBV7-3 and TRBJ2-1; D not certain. The material sequenced was PBMCs. The CDR3 DNA follows: TGTGCCAGCAGCTTAACCAGCAGTCTGGAAAATGAGCAGTTCTTC. Translation: CASSLTSSLENEQFF.